This passage covers 32 T cell receptor beta chains from one sample sequenced in a study of blood T cell repertoires in COVID-19. Here immunoSEQ multiplex PCR was the method, and the copy in TCRdb shows in-frame clones only, minus some. Here the sample spans about 210,000 clones, around four fifths being singletons. The sequenced material came from peripheral blood. These receptors all come from a woman aged 80 or over with COVID-19, enrolled during active disease.

This clone appeared a single time. The chain carries TRBV4-2 and TRBJ2-1; D call uncertain. The V and J ends lost 4 bases and 0 bases respectively, with 16 bases between them. Per the germline V gene, CDR1 is LGHNA and CDR2 is YNFKEQ. The CDR3 runs to 17 residues. This chain's CDR3 is CASSPRLIGSSYNEQFF. CDR3 nucleotides: TGTGCCAGCAGCCCGCGACTCATCGGAAGCTCCTACAATGAGCAGTTCTTC.

V gene TRBV5-1 combines with J gene TRBJ1-1; 9 bases are a match to TRBD1. The CDR3 is made up of 14 amino acids. J was trimmed by 4 bases and V by 4 bases; bases with no gene match: 5. Germline assignment: CDR1 SGHRS and CDR2 YFSETQ. This chain's CDR3 is CASSVGQGATEAFF. The CDR3 DNA reads as TGCGCCAGCAGCGTGGGACAGGGTGCCACTGAAGCTTTCTTT.

In its sample, this clone was seen a few times. The genes are TRBV5-1 and TRBJ2-1; 7 nucleotides agree with TRBD1. V lost 0 bases, J lost 8 bases, and 8 bases stayed unmatched. CDR1 and CDR2 from the germline V gene are SGHRS and YFSETQ. The CDR3 covers 15 residues. In DNA, the CDR3 is TGCGCCAGCAGCTTGGATGTTCGACAGGGCGATGAGCAGTTCTTC. This gives the protein CASSLDVRQGDEQFF.

The chain employs TRBV19 and TRBJ2-7, with a possible D match to TRBD1 (5 bases). The CDR3 extends over 13 amino acids. Germline V gene sequence: CDR1 LNHDA, CDR2 SQIVND (reference sequence). The germline V and J ends were trimmed by 5 bases and 6 bases, with 14 bases remaining between them. The CDR3 spells CASSQQVGSEQYF. The CDR3 DNA follows: TGTGCCAGTAGTCAACAGGTAGGGTCCGAGCAGTACTTC. The whole variable domain, remainder taken from reference TRBV19 and TRBJ2-7, is DGGITQSPKYLFRKEGQNVTLSCEQNLNHDAMYWYRQDPGQGLRLIYYSQIVNDFQKGDIAEGYSVSREKKESFPLTVTSAQKNPTAFYLCASSQQVGSEQYFGPGTRLTVT.

CDR3 DNA sequence: TGTGCCAGCAGCCATGGGCGGGGGGGCCCTAGTACGCAGTATTTT. Protein sequence: CASSHGRGGPSTQYF. The chain recombines TRBV3-1 (or the pseudogene TRBV3-2) with TRBJ2-3; 9 nucleotides match TRBD2. This CDR3 is built from 15 residues. Germline V gene data show CDR1 as LGHDT and CDR2 as YNNKEL (reference sequence). J was trimmed by 8 bases and V by 3 bases; bases with no gene match: 9.

The J gene is TRBJ1-6, the V gene TRBV2; 9 bases are a match to TRBD1. The germline gives CDR1 SNHLY, CDR2 FYNNEI. The trim removed 8 bases at V and 9 bases at J, leaving 8 bases unmatched. The CDR3 sequence is 14 residues long. In nucleotides, the CDR3 is TGTGCCAGCCAGTGGGACAGGGAGGTTTCACCCCTCCACTTT. Protein: CASQWDREVSPLHF.

In regard to this clone: Other DNA sequences of this sample code for an identical CDR3. The CDR3 sequence is CASSQEGGGARETQYF. CDR3 bases: TGTGCCAGCAGCCAAGAAGGCGGGGGGGCCCGGGAGACCCAGTACTTC. The chain recombines TRBV4-2 with TRBJ2-5; 9 bases match TRBD2. There are 16 residues in the CDR3. The J segment lost 5 bases and the V segment lost 0 bases, leaving 7 bases of the junction unmatched. Per the germline V gene, CDR1 is LGHNA and CDR2 is YNFKEQ.

The chain uses TRBV6-1 and TRBJ1-3, with D hard to call. Between the trimmed V and J ends, which lost 1 base and 2 bases, there was a span of 9 bases. Germline V gene sequence: CDR1 MNHNS, CDR2 SASEGT. This CDR3 region has 15 residues. CDR3 region: CASSEVRSAGNTIYF. The CDR3 DNA reads TGTGCCAGCAGTGAAGTCCGGAGCGCTGGAAACACCATATATTTT.

This chain connects TRBV7-3 to TRBJ1-2; the D gene is possibly TRBD1 (6 bases). Trimming took off 3 bases at V and 7 bases at J, with 24 bases between the two ends. CDR1 and CDR2 from the germline V gene are SGHTA and FQGTGA. The CDR3 runs 17 residues. The CDR3 loop reads CASSFRNRATYVGGYTF. CDR3 bases: TGTGCCAGCAGCTTTCGGAACAGGGCAACGTATGTCGGTGGCTACACCTTC.

J is TRBJ1-2 and V is TRBV3-1 (or the pseudogene TRBV3-2); 8 bases fit TRBD1. J gave up 8 bases and V 8 bases, and 19 bases lay outside the gene matches. Germline V gives CDR1 LGHDT, CDR2 YNNKEL (reference sequence). The CDR3 runs 16 residues. The DNA of the CDR3 is TGTGCCAGCTGGGACAGGAAGTATGTTGGGGGTGAAGGCTACACCTTC. Its protein product is CASWDRKYVGGEGYTF.

The V and J genes are TRBV14 and TRBJ2-1; tentatively, D is TRBD1 (5 bases). Germline loops: CDR1 SGHDN, CDR2 FVKESK. CDR3 length: 13 residues. With 4 bases removed from V and 8 bases from J, the gap between germline ends came to 12 bases. CDR3 bases: TGTGCCAGCAGCCGCGGTCAGGGCGATGAGCAGTTCTTC. It translates to CASSRGQGDEQFF. Based on the CDR3 plus reference TRBV14 and TRBJ2-1, the full variable domain is EAGVTQFPSHSVIEKGQTVTLRCDPISGHDNLYWYRRVMGKEIKFLLHFVKESKQDESGMPNNRFLAERTGGTYSTLKVQPAELEDSGVYFCASSRGQGDEQFFGPGTRLTVL.

The rearrangement joins TRBV18 to TRBJ1-1; 8 bases agree with TRBD1. The germline CDR1 and CDR2 sequences are KGHSH and LQKENI. The CDR3 runs 16 residues. The V gene end was trimmed by 4 bases and the J gene end by 4 bases; junction bases not matched to a gene: 11. The CDR3 region is CASSLPGGAWSTEAFF. DNA of the CDR3: TGTGCCAGCTCACTACCAGGGGGCGCTTGGTCCACTGAAGCTTTCTTT. Looking up the rest from reference TRBV18 and TRBJ1-1 gives the full variable domain: NAGVMQNPRHLVRRRGQEARLRCSPMKGHSHVYWYRQLPEEGLKFMVYLQKENIIDESGMPKERFSAEFPKEGPSILRIQQVVRGDSAAYFCASSLPGGAWSTEAFFGQGTRLTVV.

The chain has TRBV7-9 and TRBJ1-6; weak D call: TRBD1 (5 bases). V lost 8 bases and J 9 bases, leaving 23 bases between the germline ends. The CDR3 is 16 amino acids. Germline CDR1 is SEHNR and CDR2 is FQNEAQ (reference sequence). Here the CDR3 reads CASDKAGGVGASPLHF. Here the CDR3 DNA reads TGTGCCAGCGATAAGGCGGGCGGGGTAGGGGCTTCACCCCTCCACTTT.

This clone was seen once. This chain joins TRBV5-4 and TRBJ2-5, with D possibly TRBD1 on 6 matching bases. CDR3 length: 17 amino acids. V dropped 1 base and J dropped 5 bases, with 21 bases sitting between them. CDR1 is SGHNT, CDR2 YYREEE, per germline (reference sequence). The CDR3 DNA sequence: TGTGCCAGCAGCTTGACTGGTGGGACATCCGGTTCGGAGACCCAGTACTTC. As protein: CASSLTGGTSGSETQYF.

V usage is TRBV30 and J usage is TRBJ2-7; no clear D. The CDR3 is 13 residues long. CDR1 is GTSNPN and CDR2 is SVGIG in the germline V gene (reference sequence). V was shortened by 7 bases and J by 0 bases, with 13 bases between the two germline ends. CDR3 region: CASTPGSSYEQYF. CDR3 DNA: TGTGCCTCCACTCCAGGAAGCTCCTACGAGCAGTACTTC.

As DNA, the CDR3 is TGCAGCGTCAGACAGGGAAGTGTCAATGAGCAGTTCTTC. It encodes CSVRQGSVNEQFF. V and J are TRBV29-1 and TRBJ2-1, with 7 bases lining up with TRBD1. The CDR3 extends over 13 amino acids. CDR1 and CDR2 from the germline V gene are SQVTM and ANQGSEA. The V segment lost 6 bases and the J segment 6 bases; nucleotides outside the gene matches: 8.

The chain combines TRBV4-1 with TRBJ2-5; 11 bases match TRBD1. The CDR3 is made up of 18 amino acids. J was trimmed by 1 base and V by 0 bases; bases with no gene match: 7. The germline CDR1 and CDR2 sequences are MGHRA and YSYEKL. DNA of the CDR3: TGCGCCAGCAGCCAAGAAGGACAGGGGGCGATCCGCCAAGAGACCCAGTACTTC. It is translated as CASSQEGQGAIRQETQYF.

This rearrangement joins TRBV6-6 to TRBJ1-6; D gene uncertain. The CDR3 has 14 residues. From germline, CDR1 is MNHNY and CDR2 SVGAGI (reference sequence). Trimming stripped 2 bases from V and 10 bases from J, with 12 bases between. CDR3 sequence: CASSYPEEGSPLHF. CDR3 sequence (DNA): TGTGCCAGCAGTTACCCAGAAGAGGGCTCACCCCTCCACTTT.

This sequence joins TRBV5-6 and TRBJ1-1; 9 nucleotides agree with TRBD1. Per germline, CDR1 SGHDT and CDR2 YYEEEE. Unmatched junction bases numbered 14, after V lost 4 bases and J lost 4 bases. The CDR3 is made up of 17 amino acids. CDR3 bases: TGTGCCAGCAGCCCCTACTTTCCCGGACAGGGGAGCACTGAAGCTTTCTTT. Encoded protein: CASSPYFPGQGSTEAFF.

The V call is TRBV3-1 (or the pseudogene TRBV3-2), the J call TRBJ1-5, with TRBD1 identical over 9 bases. V trimming: 0 bases; J trimming: 5 bases; junction bases outside the gene matches: 11. Germline V gene data show CDR1 as LGHDT and CDR2 as YNNKEL (reference sequence). The CDR3 covers 18 residues. The CDR3 DNA reads TGTGCCAGCAGCCAAGACTCCCCACAGGGGGCATTGGATCAGCCCCAGCATTTT. Protein sequence: CASSQDSPQGALDQPQHF.

The genes are TRBV28 and TRBJ1-2; weak D call: TRBD1 (5 bases). CDR1 MDHEN and CDR2 SYDVKM come from the germline V gene. Trimming took 7 bases from V and 4 from J, leaving 19 bases between them. The CDR3 totals 15 residues. The CDR3 bases are TGTGCCAGCACCCTGGGGGGGACCTCTTTCTATGGCTACACCTTC. This encodes CASTLGGTSFYGYTF.

This chain joins TRBV5-4 and TRBJ1-2; possible D gene TRBD1, 6 bases. The CDR3 consists of 13 residues. Germline V CDR1 and CDR2: SGHNT, YYREEE (reference sequence). The V end was cut by 4 bases, the J end by 4 bases, with 11 bases between. The CDR3 region is CASSIGQSYGYTF. Written as DNA, the CDR3 is TGTGCCAGCAGCATAGGACAGTCCTATGGCTACACCTTC. The whole variable domain, remainder taken from reference TRBV5-4 and TRBJ1-2, is ETGVTQSPTHLIKTRGQQVTLRCSSQSGHNTVSWYQQALGQGPQFIFQYYREEENGRGNFPPRFSGLQFPNYSSELNVNALELDDSALYLCASSIGQSYGYTFGSGTRLTVV.

The chain is built from TRBV3-1 (or the pseudogene TRBV3-2) and TRBJ1-3, with unresolved D. V was cut by 1 base and J by 3 bases, with 4 bases left in between. There are 13 residues in the CDR3. From germline, CDR1 is LGHDT and CDR2 YNNKEL (reference sequence). CDR3 nucleotides: TGTGCCAGCAGCCAAGCCCTTGGAAACACCATATATTTT. Its protein is CASSQALGNTIYF.

The chain is built from TRBV6-5 and TRBJ1-2; 9 positions match TRBD1. Trimming cost V 2 bases and J 7 bases; bases outside gene matches: 8. The CDR3 sequence is 15 residues long. Germline CDR1 MNHEY, CDR2 SVGAGI. The CDR3 coding sequence is TGTGCCAGCAGTTACCCAGGGACAGGGCCATTTGGCTACACCTTC. Protein: CASSYPGTGPFGYTF.

This clone was observed a single time. The chain recombines TRBV28 with TRBJ1-3; D is possibly TRBD1 (5 bases). The CDR3 runs to 15 residues. V shed 6 bases and J shed 0 bases, with 12 bases lying between them. Germline CDR1 reads MDHEN; CDR2 reads SYDVKM. The CDR3, as DNA: TGTGCCAGCAGGGGGCCGGGCTCCTCTGGAAACACCATATATTTT. Its translation: CASRGPGSSGNTIYF.

This clone was seen more than once but under ten times. This sequence joins TRBV18 and TRBJ2-7; possibly TRBD1 for D (6 bases). Trimming cost V 2 bases and J 7 bases, with 15 bases left between them. The CDR3 loop spans 14 amino acids. Germline V lookup: CDR1 KGHSH, CDR2 LQKENI. CDR3 protein: CASSPNRAPREQYV. The CDR3 DNA sequence: TGTGCCAGCTCACCAAACAGGGCTCCTAGGGAGCAGTACGTC.

In this sample, this clone turned up a few times. This chain joins TRBV2 and TRBJ1-4; 8 nucleotides agree with TRBD1. Germline values: CDR1 SNHLY, CDR2 FYNNEI. The J segment lost 8 bases and the V segment lost 2 bases, leaving 4 bases of the junction unmatched. CDR3 length equals 14 residues. CDR3 bases: TGTGCCAGCAGTGAACTACAGGGGGGCGAAAAACTGTTTTTT. Its protein is CASSELQGGEKLFF.

This sequence joins TRBV29-1 and TRBJ1-1; no clear D gene. This CDR3 contains 14 residues. Germline-derived CDR1 and CDR2 are SQVTM and ANQGSEA. The V end lost 3 bases, the J end lost 1 base, and 12 bases lay between the germline ends. This chain's CDR3 is CSVDSRAENTEAFF. The CDR3 DNA reads TGCAGCGTTGACTCGCGGGCAGAGAACACTGAAGCTTTCTTT.

Only one count was recorded for this clone. The chain couples TRBV5-1 to TRBJ2-1, with D possibly TRBD1 on 6 matching bases. This CDR3 comprises 15 residues. V lost 2 bases and J 1 base, leaving 10 bases between the germline ends. The V gene's germline CDR1 is SGHRS and CDR2 YFSETQ. CDR3 amino acids: CASSLTQGSYNEQFF. The CDR3 DNA reads as TGCGCCAGCAGCTTAACACAGGGATCCTACAATGAGCAGTTCTTC.

CDR3 loop: CSVGTVQYGYTF. CDR3 sequence (DNA): TGCAGCGTGGGGACAGTTCAGTATGGCTACACCTTC. The rearrangement joins TRBV29-1 to TRBJ1-2; TRBD1 matches 7 bases. This CDR3 region has 12 residues. The germline gives CDR1 SQVTM, CDR2 ANQGSEA. The V and J ends lost 6 bases and 5 bases, in that order; junction bases with no gene match: 6.

The V call is TRBV3-1 (or the pseudogene TRBV3-2), the J call TRBJ2-1, with D possibly being TRBD1 (6 bases). The CDR3 consists of 16 residues. V dropped 7 bases and J dropped 3 bases, with 19 bases sitting between them. The germline CDR1 and CDR2 sequences are LGHDT and YNNKEL (reference sequence). CDR3 in DNA: TGTGCCAGCACCTCGGCAGGGGCCCACGACTACAATGAGCAGTTCTTC. This encodes CASTSAGAHDYNEQFF.

J is TRBJ1-1 and V is TRBV6-5; perhaps TRBD1 as D (5 bases). V lost 4 bases, J lost 4 bases, and 13 bases lay in between. Germline CDR1 MNHEY, CDR2 SVGAGI. The CDR3 has 14 residues. DNA for the CDR3: TGTGCCAGCAGTTTGTCAAGGGGTGGCACTGAAGCTTTCTTT. Its protein is CASSLSRGGTEAFF.